This paragraph covers one T cell receptor beta chain sequence. Its antigen remains unknown. With 1 base removed from V and 4 bases from J, the gap between germline ends came to 12 bases. The CDR3 totals 14 residues. Germline V gene sequence: CDR1 SGHNT, CDR2 YYREEE (reference sequence). The data were taken from a study of cytomegalovirus exposure and HLA in healthy donors. Points from the study as a whole: Clonal expansion, a later analysis showed, was greater in HLA-associated TCR beta chains than in equally common others.

PCR involved 60 Vbeta and 13 Jbeta primers. The repertoire was sequenced with immunoSEQ multiplex PCR; TCRdb's copy has only in-frame clones and lacks some. This sample carries 110,000 to 150,000 clones, roughly four fifths of them seen once, and the ten largest clones take 4.9%. This clonotype originated in a woman between 45 and 65 years old in good health and CMV-seronegative. V and J are TRBV5-4 and TRBJ2-7; D might be TRBD1 (6 bases). Sequencing was performed on PBMCs. The chain's CDR3 is CASSLSLRGYEQYF. CDR3 nucleotide sequence: TGTGCCAGCAGCTTGTCCCTTAGGGGGTACGAGCAGTACTTC.